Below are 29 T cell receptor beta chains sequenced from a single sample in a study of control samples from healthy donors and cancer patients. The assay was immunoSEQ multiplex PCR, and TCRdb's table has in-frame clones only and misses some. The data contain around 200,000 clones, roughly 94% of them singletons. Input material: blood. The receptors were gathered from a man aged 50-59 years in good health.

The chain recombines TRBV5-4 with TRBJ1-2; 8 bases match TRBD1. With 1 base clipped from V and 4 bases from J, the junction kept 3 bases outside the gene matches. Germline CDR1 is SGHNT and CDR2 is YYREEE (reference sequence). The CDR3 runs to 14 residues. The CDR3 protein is CASSLTGGAYGYTF. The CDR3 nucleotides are TGTGCCAGCAGCTTGACAGGGGGAGCCTATGGCTACACCTTC.

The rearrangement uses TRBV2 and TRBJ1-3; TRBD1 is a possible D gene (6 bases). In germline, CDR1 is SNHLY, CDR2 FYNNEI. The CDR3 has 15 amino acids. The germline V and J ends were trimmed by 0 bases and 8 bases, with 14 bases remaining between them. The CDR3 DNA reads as TGTGCCAGCAGTGAAGCGGGGGCCAGGGGTGACACCATATATTTT. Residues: CASSEAGARGDTIYF.

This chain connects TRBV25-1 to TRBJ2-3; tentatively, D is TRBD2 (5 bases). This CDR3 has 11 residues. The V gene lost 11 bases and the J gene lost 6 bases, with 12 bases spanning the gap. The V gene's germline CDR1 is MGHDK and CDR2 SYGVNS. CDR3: CACRRADTQYF. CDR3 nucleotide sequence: TGTGCCTGCCGGCGGGCGGATACGCAGTATTTT.

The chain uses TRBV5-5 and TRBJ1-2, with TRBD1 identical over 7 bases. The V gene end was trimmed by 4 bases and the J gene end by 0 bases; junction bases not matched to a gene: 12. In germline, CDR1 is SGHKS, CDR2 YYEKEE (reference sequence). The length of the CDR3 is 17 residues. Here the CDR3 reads CASSISGRGPANYGYTF. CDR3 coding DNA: TGTGCCAGCAGCATATCAGGGAGGGGGCCCGCTAACTATGGCTACACCTTC.

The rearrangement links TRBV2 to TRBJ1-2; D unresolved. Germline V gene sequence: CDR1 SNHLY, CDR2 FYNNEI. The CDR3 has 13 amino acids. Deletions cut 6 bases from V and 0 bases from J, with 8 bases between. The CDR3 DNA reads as TGTGCCAGCAGCCCAGACGCTAACTATGGCTACACCTTC. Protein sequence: CASSPDANYGYTF.

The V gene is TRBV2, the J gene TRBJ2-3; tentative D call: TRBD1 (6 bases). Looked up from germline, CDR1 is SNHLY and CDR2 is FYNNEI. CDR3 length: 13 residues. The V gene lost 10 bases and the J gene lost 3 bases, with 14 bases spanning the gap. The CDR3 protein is CATKGRGTDTQYF. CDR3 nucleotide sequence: TGTGCCACAAAGGGCAGGGGAACAGATACGCAGTATTTT.

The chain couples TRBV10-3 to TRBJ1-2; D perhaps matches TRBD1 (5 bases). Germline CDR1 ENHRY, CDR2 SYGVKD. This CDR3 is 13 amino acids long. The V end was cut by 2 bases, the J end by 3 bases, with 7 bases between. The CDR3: CAISEDSYYGYTF. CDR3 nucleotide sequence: TGTGCCATCAGTGAGGACAGTTACTATGGCTACACCTTC.

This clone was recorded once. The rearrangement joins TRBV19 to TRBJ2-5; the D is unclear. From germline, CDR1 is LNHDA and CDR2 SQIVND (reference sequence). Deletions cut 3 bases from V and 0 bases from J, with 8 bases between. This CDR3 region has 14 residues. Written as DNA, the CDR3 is TGTGCCAGTAGTATTGTTTTCGACCAAGAGACCCAGTACTTC. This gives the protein CASSIVFDQETQYF. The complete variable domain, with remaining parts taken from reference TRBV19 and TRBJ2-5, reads DGGITQSPKYLFRKEGQNVTLSCEQNLNHDAMYWYRQDPGQGLRLIYYSQIVNDFQKGDIAEGYSVSREKKESFPLTVTSAQKNPTAFYLCASSIVFDQETQYFGPGTRLLVL.

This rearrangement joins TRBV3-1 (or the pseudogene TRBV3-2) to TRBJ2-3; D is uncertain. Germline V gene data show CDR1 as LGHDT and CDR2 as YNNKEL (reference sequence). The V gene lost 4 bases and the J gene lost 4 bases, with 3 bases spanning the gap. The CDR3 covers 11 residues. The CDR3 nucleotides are TGTGCCAGCAGCCGTTCAGATACGCAGTATTTT. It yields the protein CASSRSDTQYF.

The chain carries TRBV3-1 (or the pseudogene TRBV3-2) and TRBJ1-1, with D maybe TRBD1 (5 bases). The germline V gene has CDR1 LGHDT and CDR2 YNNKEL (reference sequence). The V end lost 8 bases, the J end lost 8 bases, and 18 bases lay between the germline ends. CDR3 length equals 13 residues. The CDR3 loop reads CASGHGGGSEAFF. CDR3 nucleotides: TGTGCCAGCGGACACGGAGGAGGGTCGGAAGCTTTCTTT.

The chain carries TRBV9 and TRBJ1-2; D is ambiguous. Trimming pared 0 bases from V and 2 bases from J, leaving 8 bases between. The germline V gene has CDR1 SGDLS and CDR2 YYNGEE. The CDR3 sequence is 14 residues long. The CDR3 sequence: CASSVDLENYGYTF. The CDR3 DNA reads TGTGCCAGCAGCGTAGATTTAGAAAACTATGGCTACACCTTC. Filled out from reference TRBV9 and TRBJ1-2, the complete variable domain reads DSGVTQTPKHLITATGQRVTLRCSPRSGDLSVYWYQQSLDQGLQFLIQYYNGEERAKGNILERFSAQQFPDLHSELNLSSLELGDSALYFCASSVDLENYGYTFGSGTRLTVV.

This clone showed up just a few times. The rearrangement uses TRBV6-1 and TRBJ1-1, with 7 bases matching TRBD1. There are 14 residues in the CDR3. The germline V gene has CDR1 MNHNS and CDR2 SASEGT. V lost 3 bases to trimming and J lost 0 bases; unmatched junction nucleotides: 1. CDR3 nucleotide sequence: TGTGCCAGCAGTGACAGGGGGTTGAACACTGAAGCTTTCTTT. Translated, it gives CASSDRGLNTEAFF.

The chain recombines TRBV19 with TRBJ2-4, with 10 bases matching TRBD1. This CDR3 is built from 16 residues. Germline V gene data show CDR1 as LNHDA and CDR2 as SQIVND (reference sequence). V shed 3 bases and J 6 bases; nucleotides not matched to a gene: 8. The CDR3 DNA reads TGTGCCAGTAGTATGAGACCGGGACAGGGGTTAAACATTCAGTACTTC. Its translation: CASSMRPGQGLNIQYF.

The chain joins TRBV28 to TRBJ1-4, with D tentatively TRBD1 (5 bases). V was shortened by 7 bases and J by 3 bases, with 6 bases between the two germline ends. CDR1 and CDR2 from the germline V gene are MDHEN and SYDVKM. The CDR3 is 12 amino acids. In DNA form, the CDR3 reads TGTGCCAGCACGGGGGCTAATGAAAAACTGTTTTTT. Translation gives CASTGANEKLFF.

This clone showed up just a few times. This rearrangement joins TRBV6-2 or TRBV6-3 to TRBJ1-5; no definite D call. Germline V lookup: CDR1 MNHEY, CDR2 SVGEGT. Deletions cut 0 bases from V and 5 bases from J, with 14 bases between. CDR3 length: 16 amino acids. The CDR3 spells CASSYSPRVGDQPQHF. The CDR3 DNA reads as TGTGCCAGCAGTTACTCCCCCCGGGTAGGAGATCAGCCCCAGCATTTT.

The CDR3 loop is CASSVDGPDGYTF. In nucleotides, the CDR3 is TGTGCCAGCAGTGTCGACGGACCTGATGGCTACACCTTC. The genes are TRBV28 and TRBJ1-2; D not resolved. The CDR3 runs 13 residues. Trimming removed 5 bases from V and 6 bases from J, with 13 bases in between. Per germline, CDR1 MDHEN and CDR2 SYDVKM.

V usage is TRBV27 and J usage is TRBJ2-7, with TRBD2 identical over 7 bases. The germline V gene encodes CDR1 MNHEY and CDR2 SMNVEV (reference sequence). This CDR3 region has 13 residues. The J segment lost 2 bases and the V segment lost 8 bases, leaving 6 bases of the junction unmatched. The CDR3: CASRKAGTYEQYV. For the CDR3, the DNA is TGTGCCAGCCGTAAAGCGGGGACCTACGAGCAGTACGTC.

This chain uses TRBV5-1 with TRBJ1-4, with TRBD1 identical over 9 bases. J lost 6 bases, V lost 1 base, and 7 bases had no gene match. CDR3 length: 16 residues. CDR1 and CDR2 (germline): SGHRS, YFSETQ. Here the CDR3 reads CASSLMTGGDHEKLFF. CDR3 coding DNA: TGCGCCAGCAGCTTGATGACAGGGGGGGATCATGAAAAACTGTTTTTT.

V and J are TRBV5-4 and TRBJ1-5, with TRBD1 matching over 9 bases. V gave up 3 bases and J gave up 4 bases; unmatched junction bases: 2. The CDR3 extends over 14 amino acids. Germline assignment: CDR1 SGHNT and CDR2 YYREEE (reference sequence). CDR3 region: CASSSGQGNQPQHF. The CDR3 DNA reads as TGTGCCAGCAGCTCGGGACAGGGAAATCAGCCCCAGCATTTT.

In DNA form, the CDR3 reads TGCGCCAGCAGCTTGTTAGGGACCGGAAATGAAAAACTGTTTTTT. Protein: CASSLLGTGNEKLFF. This chain uses TRBV5-1 with TRBJ1-4; D is possibly TRBD1 (5 bases). CDR1 is SGHRS, CDR2 YFSETQ, per germline. V shed 1 base and J shed 5 bases, with 12 bases lying between them. This CDR3 has 15 residues.

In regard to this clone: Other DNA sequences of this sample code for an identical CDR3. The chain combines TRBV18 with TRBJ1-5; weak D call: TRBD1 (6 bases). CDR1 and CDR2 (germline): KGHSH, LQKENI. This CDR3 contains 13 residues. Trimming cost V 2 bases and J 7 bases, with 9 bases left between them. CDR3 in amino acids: CASSPAGGQPQHF. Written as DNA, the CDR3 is TGTGCCAGCTCACCAGCGGGGGGCCAGCCCCAGCATTTT.

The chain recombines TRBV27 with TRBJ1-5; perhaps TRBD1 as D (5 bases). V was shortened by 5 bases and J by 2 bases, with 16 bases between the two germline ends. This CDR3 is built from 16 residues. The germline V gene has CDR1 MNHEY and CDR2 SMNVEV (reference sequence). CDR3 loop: CASSGRAGHGNQPQHF. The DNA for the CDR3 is TGTGCCAGCAGTGGCCGGGCAGGGCATGGCAATCAGCCCCAGCATTTT.

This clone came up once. CDR3 nucleotide sequence: TGTGCCAGCTCACCACCAAGTACGATGAACACTGAAGCTTTCTTT. Translation gives CASSPPSTMNTEAFF. The V and J genes are TRBV18 and TRBJ1-1; D gene ambiguous. Germline CDR1 is KGHSH and CDR2 is LQKENI. V lost 0 bases and J lost 0, with 8 bases in between. This CDR3 is 15 amino acids long. Full variable domain (remainder filled in from reference TRBV18 and TRBJ1-1): NAGVMQNPRHLVRRRGQEARLRCSPMKGHSHVYWYRQLPEEGLKFMVYLQKENIIDESGMPKERFSAEFPKEGPSILRIQQVVRGDSAAYFCASSPPSTMNTEAFFGQGTRLTVV.

The CDR3 region has the DNA TGCGCCAGCAGTGATGGACTAGCGGGAACAGATACGCAGTATTTT. Its protein is CASSDGLAGTDTQYF. This chain links TRBV5-1 with TRBJ2-3; TRBD2 matches 12 bases. Germline assignment: CDR1 SGHRS and CDR2 YFSETQ. After removal of 5 bases from V and 3 bases from J, the junction contained 4 bases not matched to a gene. The CDR3 length is 15 residues.

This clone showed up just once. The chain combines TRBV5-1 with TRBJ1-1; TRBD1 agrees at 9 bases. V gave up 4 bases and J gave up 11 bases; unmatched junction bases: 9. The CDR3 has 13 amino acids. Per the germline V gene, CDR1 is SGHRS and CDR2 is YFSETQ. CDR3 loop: CASSLGTGPSAFF. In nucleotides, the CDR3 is TGCGCCAGCAGCCTCGGGACAGGGCCGTCGGCTTTCTTT.

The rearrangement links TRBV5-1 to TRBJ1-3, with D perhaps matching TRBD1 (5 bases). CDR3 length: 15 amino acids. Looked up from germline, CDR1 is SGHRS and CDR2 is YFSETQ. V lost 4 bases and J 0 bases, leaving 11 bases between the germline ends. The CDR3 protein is CASSADSLSGNTIYF. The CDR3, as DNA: TGCGCCAGCAGCGCCGACAGTCTCTCTGGAAACACCATATATTTT.

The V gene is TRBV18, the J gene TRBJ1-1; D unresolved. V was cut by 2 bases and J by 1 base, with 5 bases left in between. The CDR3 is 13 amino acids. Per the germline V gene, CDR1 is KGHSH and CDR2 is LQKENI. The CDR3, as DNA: TGTGCCAGCTCACCAGTAGCGAACACTGAAGCTTTCTTT. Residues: CASSPVANTEAFF.

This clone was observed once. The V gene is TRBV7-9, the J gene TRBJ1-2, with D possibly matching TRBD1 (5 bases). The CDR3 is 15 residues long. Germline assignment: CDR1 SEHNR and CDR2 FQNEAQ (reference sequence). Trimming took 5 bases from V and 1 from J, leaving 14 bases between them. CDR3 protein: CASSQITGGNYGYTF. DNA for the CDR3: TGTGCCAGCAGCCAGATAACGGGGGGTAACTATGGCTACACCTTC. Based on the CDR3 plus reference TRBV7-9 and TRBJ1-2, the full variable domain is DTGVSQNPRHKITKRGQNVTFRCDPISEHNRLYWYRQTLGQGPEFLTYFQNEAQLEKSRLLSDRFSAERPKGSFSTLEIQRTEQGDSAMYLCASSQITGGNYGYTFGSGTRLTVV.

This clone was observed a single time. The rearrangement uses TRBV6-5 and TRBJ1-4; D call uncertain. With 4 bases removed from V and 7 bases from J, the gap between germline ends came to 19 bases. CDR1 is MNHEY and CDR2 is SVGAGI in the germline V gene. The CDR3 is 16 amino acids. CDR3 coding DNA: TGTGCCAGCAGTTCGCTCCGGGAACCCGGCACTGAAAAACTGTTTTTT. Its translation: CASSSLREPGTEKLFF.